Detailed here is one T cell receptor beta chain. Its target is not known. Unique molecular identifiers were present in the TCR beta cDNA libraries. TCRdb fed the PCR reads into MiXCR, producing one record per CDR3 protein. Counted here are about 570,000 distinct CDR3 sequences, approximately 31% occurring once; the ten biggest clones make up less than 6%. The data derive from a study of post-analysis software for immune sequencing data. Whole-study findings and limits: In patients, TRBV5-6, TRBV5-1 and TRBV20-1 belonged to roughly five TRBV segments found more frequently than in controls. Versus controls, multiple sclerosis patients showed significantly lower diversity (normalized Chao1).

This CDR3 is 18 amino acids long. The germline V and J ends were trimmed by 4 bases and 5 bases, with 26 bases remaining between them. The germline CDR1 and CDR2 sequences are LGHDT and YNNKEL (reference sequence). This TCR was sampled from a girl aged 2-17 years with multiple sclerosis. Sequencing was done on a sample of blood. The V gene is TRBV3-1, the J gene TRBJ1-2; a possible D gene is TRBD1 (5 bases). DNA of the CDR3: TGTGCCAGCAGCCCCTCGTTAATGCGGCGAGGGACGAGGTATGGCTACACCTTC. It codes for CASSPSLMRRGTRYGYTF.